The subject of this entry is one TCR beta chain. What it binds is not known. 13 Jbeta primers and 60 Vbeta primers were used for the PCR. Generated by immunoSEQ multiplex PCR, the TCRdb table keeps only in-frame clones and is missing some. The repertoire has 150,000 to 190,000 clones, approximately 86% of them found once; the top ten carry 5.5% to 8.5%. Whereas donors were nominally healthy upon sampling, unrecorded immune exposures were probable. This specimen belongs to a study of cytomegalovirus exposure and HLA in healthy donors. Whole-study results and caveats: The authors later found most CMV-associated TCR beta chains appeared HLA-restricted. According to reports, the classifier identified cytomegalovirus status with high specificity and sensitivity.

Sequenced material: PBMCs. This TCR came from a woman aged 50 to 65 in good health and CMV-seropositive.

CDR3 bases: TGTGCCAGCAGCCAAGCGGGCCCGGGGGTTGAAAAACTGTTTTTT. Translating gives CASSQAGPGVEKLFF. This sequence joins TRBV4-2 and TRBJ1-4; tentative D call: TRBD1 (5 bases). Germline values: CDR1 LGHNA, CDR2 YNFKEQ. There are 15 residues in the CDR3. V dropped 1 base and J dropped 7 bases, with 13 bases sitting between them.